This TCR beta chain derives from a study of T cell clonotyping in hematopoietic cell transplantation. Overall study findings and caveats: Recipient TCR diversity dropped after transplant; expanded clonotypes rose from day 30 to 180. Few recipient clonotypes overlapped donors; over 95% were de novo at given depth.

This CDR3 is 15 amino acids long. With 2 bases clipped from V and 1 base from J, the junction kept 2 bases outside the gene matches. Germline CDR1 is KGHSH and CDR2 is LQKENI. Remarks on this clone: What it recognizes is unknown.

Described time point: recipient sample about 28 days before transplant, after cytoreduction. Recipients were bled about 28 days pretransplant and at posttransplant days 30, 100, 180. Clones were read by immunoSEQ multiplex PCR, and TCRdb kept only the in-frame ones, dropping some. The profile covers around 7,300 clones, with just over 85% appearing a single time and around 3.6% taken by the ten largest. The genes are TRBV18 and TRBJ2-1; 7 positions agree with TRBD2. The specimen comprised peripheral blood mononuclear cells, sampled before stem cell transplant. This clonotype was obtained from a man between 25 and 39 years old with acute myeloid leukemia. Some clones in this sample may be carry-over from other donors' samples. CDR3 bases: TGTGCCAGCTCACCATGGGAGGGTTCCTACAATGAGCAGTTCTTC. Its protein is CASSPWEGSYNEQFF.